The 9 T cell receptor beta chains listed next were all sequenced from one sample in a study of cytomegalovirus exposure and HLA in healthy donors. Assay used: immunoSEQ multiplex PCR; TCRdb lists only in-frame clones, some missing. This sample has more than 150,000 clones, with about 88% found just once. Sequencing was done on a sample of PBMCs. Source of these receptors: a man in his late teens or twenties in good health and CMV-seronegative.

This clone was seen more than once but under ten times. The V gene is TRBV4-3, the J gene TRBJ1-2; D is perhaps TRBD1 (6 bases). The germline V gene encodes CDR1 LGHNA and CDR2 YSLEER. CDR3 size: 16 residues. Deletions cut 1 base from V and 3 bases from J, with 15 bases between. Here the CDR3 DNA reads TGCGCCAGCAGCCAAGTTAGGCCAGAGGGGGACTATGGCTACACCTTC. Its protein is CASSQVRPEGDYGYTF.

The CDR3, as DNA: TGTGCCAGCAGTTACGCAGGGGGCTATAATTCACCCCTCCACTTT. Residues: CASSYAGGYNSPLHF. This chain connects TRBV6-5 to TRBJ1-6; 7 bases align to TRBD1. With 2 bases clipped from V and 3 bases from J, the junction kept 1 base outside the gene matches. Germline assignment: CDR1 MNHEY and CDR2 SVGAGI. This CDR3 region has 15 residues.

This chain links TRBV4-3 with TRBJ2-7; possible D gene TRBD2, 5 bases. The V gene's germline CDR1 is LGHNA and CDR2 YSLEER. Trimming removed 0 bases at V and 2 bases at J, with 14 bases between. The CDR3 consists of 16 residues. The CDR3 DNA follows: TGCGCCAGCAGCCAAGAGGTAGGACTGTCTCCCTACGAGCAGTACTTC. Amino acids: CASSQEVGLSPYEQYF.

This clone was counted at least ten times. The rearrangement joins TRBV5-1 to TRBJ1-1, with D tentatively TRBD1 (5 bases). The germline V gene encodes CDR1 SGHRS and CDR2 YFSETQ. The CDR3 contains 15 residues. V lost 4 bases and J 1 base, leaving 14 bases between the germline ends. DNA of the CDR3: TGCGCCAGCAGCCACCGCCTCGACAGGAACACTGAAGCTTTCTTT. This sequence encodes CASSHRLDRNTEAFF.

This chain links TRBV6-5 with TRBJ2-1; 8 bases fit TRBD2. Germline values: CDR1 MNHEY, CDR2 SVGAGI. The V gene end was trimmed by 4 bases and the J gene end by 10 bases; junction bases not matched to a gene: 15. The CDR3 has 16 residues. The CDR3 sequence: CASSLAGRAQTWEQFF. The CDR3 nucleotides are TGTGCCAGCAGTTTAGCGGGGCGGGCCCAGACGTGGGAGCAGTTCTTC.

V and J are TRBV28 and TRBJ2-3, with 12 bases fitting TRBD1. Germline values: CDR1 MDHEN, CDR2 SYDVKM. The J segment lost 4 bases and the V segment lost 4 bases, leaving 6 bases of the junction unmatched. This CDR3 is 16 amino acids long. CDR3 nucleotides: TGTGCCAGCAGTTCCCCGGGACAGGGGGCCCCAGATACGCAGTATTTT. It codes for CASSSPGQGAPDTQYF.

The chain employs TRBV10-3 and TRBJ2-7; no definite D call. This CDR3 is built from 12 residues. Looked up from germline, CDR1 is ENHRY and CDR2 is SYGVKD. Trimming shortened V by 4 bases and J by 1 base, and 5 bases separated the two germline ends. CDR3 nucleotides: TGTGCCATCAGTGCAGAATCCTACGAGCAGTACTTC. This translates into CAISAESYEQYF.

This clone occurred once. V is TRBV9 and J is TRBJ2-7; TRBD1 aligns across 12 bases. The CDR3 contains 16 residues. Germline V lookup: CDR1 SGDLS, CDR2 YYNGEE. The trim removed 0 bases at V and 6 bases at J, leaving 7 bases unmatched. CDR3 bases: TGTGCCAGCAGCGTAGCTCCCGGGACAGGGGGCTCCGAGCAGTACTTC. Amino acid sequence: CASSVAPGTGGSEQYF.

Comment on this clone: One end of the junction varies from germline; a read error may be responsible. The chain has TRBV6-1 and TRBJ1-2; the match to TRBD1 covers 8 bases. The CDR3 is made up of 12 amino acids. CDR1 MNHNS and CDR2 SASEGT come from the germline V gene. This CDR3 reads CAISETWTGYTF. CDR3 nucleotide sequence: TGTGCCATCAGTGAGACCTGGACAGGGTACACCTTC.